This record looks at one T cell receptor (beta chain) sequence and its context. TCRdb's table, derived via immunoSEQ multiplex PCR, lists solely in-frame clones and lacks some. The repertoire consists of 550 to 700 clones, with around nine tenths occurring once and the leading ten covering roughly 5.2%. The CDR3 totals 15 residues. With V trimmed by 2 bases and J by 4 bases, 5 bases remained unmatched. CDR1 and CDR2 (germline): GTSNPN, SVGIG (reference sequence). These data are taken from a study of T cells and Merkel cell carcinoma outcomes. This clonotype was sampled from a human donor with Merkel cell carcinoma. The sequenced material came from tumor tissue from Merkel cell carcinoma. The rearrangement joins TRBV30 to TRBJ2-1; the match to TRBD2 covers 10 bases. CDR3 amino acids: CAWSPPSGRYNEQFF. CDR3 coding DNA: TGTGCCTGGAGTCCCCCTAGCGGGAGATACAATGAGCAGTTCTTC.